These T cell receptor beta chains were read from a single sample in a study of blood T cell repertoires in COVID-19. Here immunoSEQ multiplex PCR was the method, and the copy in TCRdb shows in-frame clones only, minus some. The sample includes 100,000 or so clones, 90% to 95% of them seen just once. Sequenced: peripheral blood. These TCRs come from a man aged 50 to 60 with acute or convalescent COVID-19. Both conserved end residues are part of each CDR3. D genes are given only for firm matches. Clone size is stated in some rows and not others, as once, few, many or a class when expanded.

TRBJ2-7,TRBV19,-,-,TGTGCCAGTAGTATCTTCTTCGGTCCATACGAGCAGTACTTC,CASSIFFGPYEQYF
TRBJ1-6,TRBV7-2,-,-,TGTGCCAGCAGCTTATGGGACTTAAATTCACCCCTCCACTTT,CASSLWDLNSPLHF
TRBJ1-2,TRBV19,TRBD1,-,TGTGCCACCCGACAGGGACATGGCTACACCTTC,CATRQGHGYTF
TRBJ2-1,TRBV11-3,-,-,TGTGCCAGCAGCCCCAGTCAGAGGGATGAGCAGTTCTTC,CASSPSQRDEQFF
TRBJ2-2,TRBV5-1,-,-,TGCGCCAGCAGCACGGGAATCAATGAGCTGTTTTTT,CASSTGINELFF
TRBJ2-7,TRBV5-6,-,-,TGTGCCAGCAGCCGGAGGGGGGGATCCTACGAGCAGTACTTC,CASSRRGGSYEQYF
TRBJ1-5,TRBV28,-,-,TGTGCCAGCAGTTTCTCAGGGTTCCAGCCCCAGCATTTT,CASSFSGFQPQHF
TRBJ2-7,TRBV12-3/TRBV12-4,-,-,TGTGCCAGCAGCCAAGTGGGAGGTTTCGAGCAGTACTTC,CASSQVGGFEQYF
TRBJ1-1,TRBV9,-,-,TGTGCCAGCAGCGCGCGCCCACGGGTGAACACTGAAGCTTTCTTT,CASSARPRVNTEAFF
TRBJ2-7,TRBV27,-,-,TGTGCCAGCAGCCAAAAGGGGATCGGCTACGAGCAGTACTTC,CASSQKGIGYEQYF
TRBJ2-2,TRBV29-1,-,-,TGCAGCGTTTACACGGGGGTGAACACCGGGGAGCTGTTTTTT,CSVYTGVNTGELFF
TRBJ1-4,TRBV19,TRBD1,few,TGTGCCAGTAGAGGACAGGGAGGTGAAAAACTGTTTTTT,CASRGQGGEKLFF
TRBJ1-5,TRBV4-1,-,-,TGCGCCAGCAGCCAAGATTGGCAGGGTCGCAATCAGCCCCAGCATTTT,CASSQDWQGRNQPQHF
TRBJ1-5,TRBV5-1,-,-,TGCGCCAGCAGCTTGGCCGGGGGGCCCCATCAGCCCCAGCATTTT,CASSLAGGPHQPQHF
TRBJ2-2,TRBV19,-,-,TGTGCCAGTAGTGTCACACCGAACACCGGGGAGCTGTTTTTT,CASSVTPNTGELFF
TRBJ2-1,TRBV16,-,-,TGTGCCAGCAGCCAAGAGTCGGGGGACCATGAGCAGTTCTTC,CASSQESGDHEQFF
TRBJ2-1,TRBV12-3/TRBV12-4,-,-,TGTGCCAGCAAAGATCTAAACTACAATGAGCAGTTCTTC,CASKDLNYNEQFF
TRBJ2-7,TRBV28,-,-,TGTGCCAGCAGTTACCTTACGCCGGTCGAGCAGTACTTC,CASSYLTPVEQYF
TRBJ1-1,TRBV11-2,TRBD1,-,TGTGCCAGCAGAAAGACAGGGTTGAACACTGAAGCTTTCTTT,CASRKTGLNTEAFF
TRBJ1-2,TRBV7-9,-,-,TGTGCCAGCAGCTTAATGGCAGGGCTTACCTATGGCTACACCTTC,CASSLMAGLTYGYTF
TRBJ2-7,TRBV14,-,-,TGTGCCAGCAGCCAAGATTTATCGAGGGAGTTAGACTACGAGCAGTACTTC,CASSQDLSRELDYEQYF
TRBJ1-1,TRBV5-5,-,few,TGTGCCAGCAGCTTCATACAGGGATCCCCAGCTTTCTTT,CASSFIQGSPAFF
TRBJ2-7,TRBV12-3/TRBV12-4,-,-,TGTGCCAGCAGTTTAAGTAGCGATTACGAGCAGTACTTC,CASSLSSDYEQYF
TRBJ1-5,TRBV19,-,-,TGTGCCAGTAACCTGGGGGGGGGAGGCAATCAGCCCCAGCATTTT,CASNLGGGGNQPQHF
TRBJ1-3,TRBV9,-,-,TGTGCCAGCAGCGGAAGAAGATGGCTCGGAAACACCATATATTTT,CASSGRRWLGNTIYF
TRBJ1-1,TRBV29-1,-,-,TGCAGCGGGCACACCGGAGGGGACACTGAAGCTTTCTTT,CSGHTGGDTEAFF
TRBJ2-7,TRBV20-1,TRBD1,-,TGCAGTGCTAGTCAACAGGGGGCGGCCTACGAGCAGTACTTC,CSASQQGAAYEQYF
TRBJ2-1,TRBV5-1,-,once,TGCGCCAGCAGCGTTGCGGGACAGAGAATTTACAATGAGCAGTTCTTC,CASSVAGQRIYNEQFF
TRBJ2-2,TRBV7-2,TRBD1,-,TGTGCCAGCAGCCCCGGGGGACAGGGAGCGAACACCGGGGAGCTGTTTTTT,CASSPGGQGANTGELFF
TRBJ1-1,TRBV5-1,TRBD1,-,TGCGCCAGCAGAACCGACAGGGGGCACACTGAAGCTTTCTTT,CASRTDRGHTEAFF
TRBJ1-1,TRBV28,-,once,TGTGCCAGCAGTCCAGCCGGGTCCGCGAACACTGAAGCTTTCTTT,CASSPAGSANTEAFF
TRBJ2-2,TRBV5-8,TRBD1,-,TGTGCCAGCAGCCTCAGGACAGGAGCGAACACCGGGGAGCTGTTTTTT,CASSLRTGANTGELFF